These T cell receptor beta chains were read from a single sample in a study of OX40 agonist ivuxolimab in advanced cancers. Sequenced by immunoSEQ multiplex PCR; TCRdb stores in-frame clones only, minus some. The profile shows roughly 56,000 clones, roughly 88% of them singletons. The sequencing here drew on CD4+ or CD8+ T cells sorted from blood, taken in a trial of the OX40 agonist ivuxolimab. The receptors derive from an adult with an advanced solid tumor such as melanoma, head and neck, liver or kidney cancer. Each CDR3 is given with its conserved first and last residue. Fields, in order: V gene, J gene, clone size, CDR3 protein. A clone size is listed for some rows: how often the clone was seen (once, few, many), or a class if it is expanded.

V: TRBV6-1
J: TRBJ1-5
size: NA
CDR3: CASSAGLGPQHF

V: TRBV29-1
J: TRBJ2-5
size: NA
CDR3: CSERLAGDQETQYF

V: TRBV30
J: TRBJ1-4
size: NA
CDR3: CALSGATNEKLFF

V: TRBV19
J: TRBJ2-2
size: NA
CDR3: CASSPGTGRGTGELFF

V: TRBV30
J: TRBJ2-7
size: NA
CDR3: CAWSVLYEQYF

V: TRBV14
J: TRBJ1-6
size: NA
CDR3: CASSPGTSYNSPLHF

V: TRBV4-3
J: TRBJ2-2
size: NA
CDR3: CASSPGGSPNTGELFF

V: TRBV6-7
J: TRBJ2-5
size: NA
CDR3: CANFPIGPEETQYF

V: TRBV4-2
J: TRBJ2-6
size: once
CDR3: CASSQRGGGAVSGANVLTF

V: TRBV5-6
J: TRBJ2-7
size: NA
CDR3: CASSSRPGGLSYEQYF

V: TRBV7-6
J: TRBJ1-2
size: NA
CDR3: CASSSEFRAQRPHGYTF

V: TRBV6-1
J: TRBJ1-6
size: NA
CDR3: CASSEKGGATPSLHF

V: TRBV5-5
J: TRBJ2-3
size: NA
CDR3: CASSQATDTQYF

V: TRBV10-3
J: TRBJ2-2
size: NA
CDR3: CAISGGDRHTGELFF

V: TRBV18
J: TRBJ1-1
size: NA
CDR3: CASSPAQGLAEAFF

V: TRBV18
J: TRBJ1-5
size: NA
CDR3: CASSLRVDQPQHF

V: TRBV30
J: TRBJ1-1
size: few
CDR3: CAWSVSDTEAFF

V: TRBV28
J: TRBJ1-4
size: NA
CDR3: CASRGQQTTNEKLFF

V: TRBV7-9
J: TRBJ1-2
size: NA
CDR3: CASSFEKAKGGYTF

V: TRBV6-6
J: TRBJ2-5
size: NA
CDR3: CASSYSASGGETQYF

V: TRBV7-2
J: TRBJ1-3
size: NA
CDR3: CASSLERSGNTIYF

V: TRBV9
J: TRBJ2-3
size: NA
CDR3: CASSVGGNTDTQYF

V: TRBV5-6
J: TRBJ2-5
size: NA
CDR3: CASSLPETRETQYF

V: TRBV7-9
J: TRBJ2-7
size: few
CDR3: CASSLGADSYEQYF

V: TRBV6-5
J: TRBJ1-4
size: NA
CDR3: CASSYTGTGDEKLFF

V: TRBV7-9
J: TRBJ2-5
size: NA
CDR3: CASSPGETQYF

V: TRBV5-1
J: TRBJ2-7
size: NA
CDR3: CASSLAVAGGYEQYF

V: TRBV6-5
J: TRBJ1-4
size: once
CDR3: CASSYSGTGREKLFF

V: TRBV21-1
J: TRBJ2-7
size: NA
CDR3: CASRGQGAYEQYF

V: TRBV18
J: TRBJ1-2
size: NA
CDR3: CASSPYGAEGYGYTF

V: TRBV11-2
J: TRBJ2-3
size: NA
CDR3: CASTPQGTSTDTQYF

V: TRBV19
J: TRBJ2-3
size: NA
CDR3: CASTRTGETDTQYF

V: TRBV7-9
J: TRBJ1-2
size: NA
CDR3: CASSSTENYGYTF

V: TRBV30
J: TRBJ2-7
size: NA
CDR3: CAWSVSRTAGLREQYF

V: TRBV6-5
J: TRBJ1-2
size: NA
CDR3: CASSYSRTGGNYGYTF

V: TRBV5-1
J: TRBJ2-1
size: NA
CDR3: CASRRAGELRNEQFF

V: TRBV30
J: TRBJ1-3
size: NA
CDR3: CAWSRDYSGNTIYF

V: TRBV5-1
J: TRBJ1-1
size: NA
CDR3: CASSLGGQLMNTEAFF

V: TRBV4-2
J: TRBJ2-2
size: NA
CDR3: CASSQEGGRNTGELFF

V: TRBV25-1
J: TRBJ2-1
size: few
CDR3: CASSDDTEQFF

V: TRBV19
J: TRBJ2-1
size: once
CDR3: CASSIRRDVWNEQFF

V: TRBV29-1
J: TRBJ1-2
size: NA
CDR3: CSTRDTPGGYTF

V: TRBV28
J: TRBJ1-2
size: NA
CDR3: CASASGTGKYGYTF

V: TRBV28
J: TRBJ2-7
size: NA
CDR3: CASSFPARGINEQYF

V: TRBV30
J: TRBJ2-2
size: NA
CDR3: CASKRVVQTGELFF

V: TRBV6-5
J: TRBJ1-5
size: NA
CDR3: CASSTLWGDQPQHF

V: TRBV7-7
J: TRBJ2-2
size: once
CDR3: CASGGQGTGELFF

V: TRBV28
J: TRBJ1-1
size: NA
CDR3: CASSLLGQGSDTEAFF

V: TRBV15
J: TRBJ2-3
size: once
CDR3: CATGKGHTDTQYF

V: TRBV30
J: TRBJ1-2
size: NA
CDR3: CAWTAYRFGVNGYTF

V: TRBV15
J: TRBJ1-6
size: NA
CDR3: CATGTEASPLHF

V: TRBV7-3
J: TRBJ2-3
size: NA
CDR3: CASSLNTGLDTQYF